This T cell receptor beta chain was profiled in a study of T cells in Graves' hyperthyroidism and ophthalmopathy. General study findings and limits: It was a median approximately 6 months before onset that the model predicted ophthalmopathy. Expanded thyroid clonotypes (above 0.001) were mostly also found in blood. Stable hyperthyroidism was separated from ophthalmopathy by a model based on 13 V-J features.

Looked up from germline, CDR1 is SGHRS and CDR2 is YFSETQ. The length of the CDR3 is 13 residues. Trimming left V 0 bases short and J 7 bases short, with 8 bases between. PBMCs came from roughly 10 ml fresh peripheral blood. Amplified TCR beta CDR3 regions derived from RNA transcripts. HTBI primers were employed in a first-round RT-PCR of the TCR CDR3. MiXCR was run by TCRdb on the multiplex PCR reads, yielding one entry per CDR3 protein. In the table there are 270,000 or so distinct CDR3 sequences, approximately 16% of which are singletons. The sample holds many counts of this clonotype. Its antigen is unidentified.

This clonotype was obtained from a woman in her forties or fifties with Graves' hyperthyroidism that later progressed to Graves' ophthalmopathy. The source material was blood. The J gene is TRBJ1-5, the V gene TRBV5-1; D remains ambiguous. The CDR3 here is CASSLVPGQPQHF. The CDR3 region has the DNA TGCGCCAGCAGCTTGGTGCCTGGGCAGCCCCAGCATTTT.